Reported below is one T cell receptor beta chain. This CDR3 contains 12 residues. V was pared by 6 bases and J by 11 bases, with 16 bases between. The germline V gene encodes CDR1 SNHLY and CDR2 FYNNEI. These data belong to a study of blood T cell repertoires in COVID-19. Looking at the study overall: Samples of COVID-19 (acute and convalescent) were obtained from the United States, Italy and Spain. In each case, the material was cDNA or gDNA derived from T cells, B-cell-depleted T cells, or PBMCs.

The authors' processing: Counts of nucleated cells, estimated from reference gene primer amplification, were obtained. Some clones are missing from TCRdb's copy, which holds only in-frame ones; the method was immunoSEQ multiplex PCR. The V and J calls and clone size were taken over from that table, and D and trimming were inferred from the DNA. The table includes more than 80,000 clones, around 80% detected once. Material for sequencing was peripheral blood. The sequence was collected from a woman of 80 years or more with active or convalescent COVID-19. The chain combines TRBV2 with TRBJ1-1; no reliable D call. In DNA, the CDR3 is TGTGCCAGCAGGACGCACCTGGGTAGCGCTTTCTTT. Protein: CASRTHLGSAFF.